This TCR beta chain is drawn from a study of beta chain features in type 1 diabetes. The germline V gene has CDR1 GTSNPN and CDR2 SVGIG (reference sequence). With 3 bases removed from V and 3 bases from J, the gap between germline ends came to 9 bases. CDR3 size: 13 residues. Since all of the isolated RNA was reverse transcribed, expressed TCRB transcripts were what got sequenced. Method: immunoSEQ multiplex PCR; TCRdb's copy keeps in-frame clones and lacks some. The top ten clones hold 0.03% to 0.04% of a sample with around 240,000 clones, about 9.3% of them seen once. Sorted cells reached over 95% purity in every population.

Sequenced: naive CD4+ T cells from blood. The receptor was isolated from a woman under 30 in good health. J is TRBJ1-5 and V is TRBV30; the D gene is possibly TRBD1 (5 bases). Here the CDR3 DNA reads TGTGCCTGGAGCACAGGTTACAATCAGCCCCAGCATTTT. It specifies CAWSTGYNQPQHF.